The T cell receptor beta chain described here comes from a study of T cells in Graves' hyperthyroidism and ophthalmopathy (dated by TCRdb to about 2019). Study-wide context: Peripheral blood was collected at initial diagnosis, before any treatment. A discovery cohort of about a hundred patients, 43 with Graves' ophthalmopathy and fewer than 65 with stable Graves' hyperthyroidism, was used to find distinguishing TCR V-J signatures. Prospective prediction of ophthalmopathy was tested in an independent validation cohort of some 19 hyperthyroidism patients and around 16 patients who later progressed to ophthalmopathy. The approximately 90 discovery patients were randomly split 7:3 into training and test sets. The study also compared thyroid tissue and blood T-cell repertoires from more than five Graves' hyperthyroidism patients. After blood sampling, hyperthyroidism patients were treated with methimazole at a starting dose of 30 mg daily, and ophthalmopathy patients were treated with high-dose intravenous methylprednisolone. According to the paper, TCR Vbeta CDR3 sequencing was carried out on about 140 peripheral blood samples, which came from around 43 ophthalmopathy, 70 to 80 hyperthyroidism and roughly 17 progressor patients. Study-wide findings and limitations: Most expanded thyroid clonotypes (frequency above 0.001) were also found in blood, which suggests that blood repertoires may mirror thyroid immune responses. No statistical method was used to set the sample size in advance, and investigators knew the group allocation. In cross-validation, a model built on a 13 V-J signature told ophthalmopathy apart from stable hyperthyroidism with 85% to 90% sensitivity and roughly 81% specificity, and in testing the same model reached 80%/75%. In validation, progression to ophthalmopathy was predicted by the model with around 70% sensitivity and roughly 76% specificity, a median of around 6.5 months before onset.

There are many counts of this clonotype. Its antigen is currently not known. No much larger clonotype is one base removed from it; base qualities were not supplied. Reading the germline V gene gives CDR1 MNHNS and CDR2 SASEGT. From its cysteine to its phenylalanine, the CDR3 spans 17 amino acids. Only the CDR3 portion is preserved as DNA: 51 bases, with reading frame beginning at the first base. V loses 1 base, J loses 3 bases, and the germline ends lie 18 bases apart. Hyperthyroidism patients were newly diagnosed, with disease duration under 2 months, and aged 18 to 65 years. Exclusion was applied to patients with uncontrolled infections, other autoimmune diseases, pregnancy or lactation. Diagnoses were established on the basis of clinical symptoms, serum thyroxine and TRAb, thyroid ultrasound, and orbital computed tomography. Blood from progressor patients was collected at the time of first diagnosis with hyperthyroidism, before any ophthalmopathy symptoms had appeared. PBMCs were isolated from 10 ml of fresh peripheral blood by Ficoll-Paque density gradient centrifugation. Progressor patients were initially diagnosed with Graves' hyperthyroidism and developed ophthalmopathy during follow-up. Trizol reagent was used to extract total RNA, and RNA quality was then checked on an Agilent 2100 Bioanalyzer.

TCR beta CDR3 regions were amplified from RNA transcripts. For the first round of RT-PCR on the TCR CDR3, the HTBI primer set was used together with the Qiagen OneStep RT-PCR kit. A second multiplex PCR round built the libraries, followed by size selection and purification. Libraries were sequenced paired-end with 100 bp reads on an Illumina HiSeq2000. In the authors' own workflow: SOAPnuke was used to process the raw data, throwing out any read that contained adapters or uncalled bases, had a mean Phred below 15, or lacked an exact constant-primer or identifier match. COPE v1.2.5 was used to merge the high-quality paired reads, and each unique nucleotide sequence was defined as a clonotype. MiTCR v1.1 was used to align the clonotypes against IMGT TRBV, TRBD and TRBJ reference segments. The analysis included only V-J combinations with a frequency above 0.0001, which together covered roughly 99% of the repertoires. A TCS score was defined as the ratio of F50 (clonal expansion) to E x V (chaos), with BLOSUM62-based TCRdist applied between CDR3 peptides within each V-J. Welch's t-statistics and random forest reduced approximately 520 V-J features to 13, which were used in a naive Bayes classifier (R e1071). Starting from the raw public reads, TCRdb applied fastp trimming at Q25, assembled clones with MiXCR and retained in-frame beta chains. CDR3 protein duplicates are merged, each entry listing the most common genes and DNA. For this entry, the V and J calls and clone size follow TCRdb and not the study's own pipeline. Across this sample there are under 750,000 distinct CDR3 sequences, with under 20% seen only once. The top ten clones comprise about a sixth of the sample.

The chain joins TRBV6-1 to TRBJ1-1, with the D gene call left open. Sequencing was carried out using blood. The origin of this receptor is a woman between 45 and 60 years old with Graves' hyperthyroidism that later progressed to Graves' ophthalmopathy. In nucleotide form, the sequence is TGTGCCAGCAGTGAAGTTCCCCAACTCCCGACGGACACTGAAGCTTTCTTT. It codes for CASSEVPQLPTDTEAFF.